This T cell receptor beta chain originates from a study of shared clonotypes between healthy human individuals. As to this clone: Its specificity is unknown.

This was a deep-level run. Assay used: immunoSEQ multiplex PCR; TCRdb lists only in-frame clones, some missing. The sample carries about 2 million clones, approximately 94% recorded once. Selected positively for CCR7 and CD45RO-negative, naive CD8 cells excluded terminally differentiated effector memory CD45RA+ cells. The study, taken as a whole, reports: Generation probabilities were higher for clonotypes shared across all four sorted-subset donors than for unshared ones. Sampling used blood alone; tissue repertoires probably differ.

The specimen sequenced was naive CD8+ T cells sorted from blood. This sequence originates from a man between 18 and 35 years old in good health.

The CDR3 protein is CASSWSSGSYEQYF. CDR3 nucleotides: TGTGCCAGCAGTTGGTCTAGCGGGAGCTACGAGCAGTACTTC. The rearrangement uses TRBV27 and TRBJ2-7; 10 positions agree with TRBD2. CDR1 MNHEY and CDR2 SMNVEV come from the germline V gene (reference sequence). The CDR3 has 14 residues. V was pared by 4 bases and J by 3 bases, with 3 bases of the junction left unmatched.